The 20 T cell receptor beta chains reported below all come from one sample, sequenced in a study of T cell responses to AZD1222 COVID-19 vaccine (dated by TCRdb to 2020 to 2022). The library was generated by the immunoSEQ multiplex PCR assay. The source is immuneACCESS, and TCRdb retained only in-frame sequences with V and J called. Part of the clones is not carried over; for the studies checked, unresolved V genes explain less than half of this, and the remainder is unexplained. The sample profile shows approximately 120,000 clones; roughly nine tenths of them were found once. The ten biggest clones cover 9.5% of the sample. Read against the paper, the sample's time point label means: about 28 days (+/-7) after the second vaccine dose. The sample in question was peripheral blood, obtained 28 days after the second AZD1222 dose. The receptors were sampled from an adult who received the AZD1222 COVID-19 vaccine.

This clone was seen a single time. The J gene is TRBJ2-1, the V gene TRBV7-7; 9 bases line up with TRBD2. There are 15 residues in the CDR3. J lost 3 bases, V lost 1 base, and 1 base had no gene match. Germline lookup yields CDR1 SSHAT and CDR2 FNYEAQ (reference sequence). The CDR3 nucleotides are TGTGCCAGCAGCTTAGGTAGCGGGAGCTACAATGAGCAGTTCTTC. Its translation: CASSLGSGSYNEQFF.

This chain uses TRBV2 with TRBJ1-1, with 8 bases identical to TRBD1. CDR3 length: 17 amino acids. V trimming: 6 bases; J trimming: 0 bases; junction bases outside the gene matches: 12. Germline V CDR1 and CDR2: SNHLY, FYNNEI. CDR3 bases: TGTGCCAGCAGGGGGATGAGACAGGGGCCGTTGAACACTGAAGCTTTCTTT. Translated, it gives CASRGMRQGPLNTEAFF.

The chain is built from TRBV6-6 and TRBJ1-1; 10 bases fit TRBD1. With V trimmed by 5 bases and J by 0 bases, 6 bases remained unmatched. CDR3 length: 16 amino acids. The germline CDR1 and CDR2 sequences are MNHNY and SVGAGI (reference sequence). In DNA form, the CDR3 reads TGTGCCAGCAGTAGGGGACAGGGGAACATGAACACTGAAGCTTTCTTT. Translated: CASSRGQGNMNTEAFF.

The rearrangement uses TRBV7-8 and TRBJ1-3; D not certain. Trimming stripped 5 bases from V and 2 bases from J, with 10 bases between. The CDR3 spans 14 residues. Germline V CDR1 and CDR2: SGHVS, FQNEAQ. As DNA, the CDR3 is TGTGCCAGCAGCACGTGGACGACTGGAAACACCATATATTTT. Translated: CASSTWTTGNTIYF.

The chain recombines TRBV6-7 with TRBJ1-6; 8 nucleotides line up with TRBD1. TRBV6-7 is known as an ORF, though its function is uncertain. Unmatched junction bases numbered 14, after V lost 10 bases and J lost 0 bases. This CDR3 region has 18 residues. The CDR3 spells CATGKTQGESSYNSPLHF. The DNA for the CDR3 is TGTGCCACCGGTAAAACACAGGGGGAAAGCTCCTATAATTCACCCCTCCACTTT.

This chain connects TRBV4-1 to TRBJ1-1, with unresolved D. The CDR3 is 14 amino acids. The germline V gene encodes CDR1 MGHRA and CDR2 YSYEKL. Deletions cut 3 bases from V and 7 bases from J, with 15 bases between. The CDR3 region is CASSHPLQGGEAFF. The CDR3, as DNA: TGCGCCAGCAGCCACCCTCTCCAAGGAGGTGAAGCTTTCTTT.

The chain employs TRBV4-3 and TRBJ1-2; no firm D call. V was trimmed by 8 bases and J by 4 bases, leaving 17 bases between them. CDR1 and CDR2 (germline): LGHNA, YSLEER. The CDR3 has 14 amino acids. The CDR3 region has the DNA TGCGCCAGCTCTTCTAGTTTACGGAGCTATGGCTACACCTTC. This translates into CASSSSLRSYGYTF.

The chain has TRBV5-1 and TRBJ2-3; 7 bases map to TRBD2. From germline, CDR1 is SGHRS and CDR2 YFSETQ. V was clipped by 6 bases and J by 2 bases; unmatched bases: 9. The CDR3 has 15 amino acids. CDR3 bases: TGCGCCAGCAAATCCACGGGGGGACCCACAGATACGCAGTATTTT. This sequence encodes CASKSTGGPTDTQYF.

CDR3 coding DNA: TGTGCCAGCAGCCCCAATGTGGTAGCGGGGGGGAACACAGATACGCAGTATTTT. Translating gives CASSPNVVAGGNTDTQYF. This chain uses TRBV7-2 with TRBJ2-3; 11 positions agree with TRBD2. Germline V gene sequence: CDR1 SGHTA, CDR2 FQGNSA. J lost 2 bases, V lost 5 bases, and 12 bases had no gene match. This CDR3 contains 18 residues.

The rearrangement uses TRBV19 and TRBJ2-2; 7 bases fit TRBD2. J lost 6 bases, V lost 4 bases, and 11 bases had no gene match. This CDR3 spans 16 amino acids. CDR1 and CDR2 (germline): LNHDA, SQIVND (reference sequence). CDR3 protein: CASSRIGGSGAGELFF. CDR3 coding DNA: TGTGCCAGTAGTAGGATCGGCGGGAGCGGAGCCGGGGAGCTGTTTTTT.

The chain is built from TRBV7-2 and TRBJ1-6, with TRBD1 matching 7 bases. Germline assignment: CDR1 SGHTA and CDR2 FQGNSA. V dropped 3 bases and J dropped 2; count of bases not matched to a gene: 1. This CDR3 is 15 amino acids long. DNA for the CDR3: TGTGCCAGCAGCTTCGGACAGGCCTATAATTCACCCCTCCACTTT. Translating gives CASSFGQAYNSPLHF.

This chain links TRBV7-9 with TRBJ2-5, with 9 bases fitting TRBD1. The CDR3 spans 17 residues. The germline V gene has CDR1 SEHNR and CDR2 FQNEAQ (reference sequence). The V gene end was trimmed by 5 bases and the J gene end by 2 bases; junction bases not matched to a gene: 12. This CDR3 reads CASSPSEGDRVQETQYF. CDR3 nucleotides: TGTGCCAGCAGCCCATCTGAGGGGGACAGGGTACAAGAGACCCAGTACTTC.

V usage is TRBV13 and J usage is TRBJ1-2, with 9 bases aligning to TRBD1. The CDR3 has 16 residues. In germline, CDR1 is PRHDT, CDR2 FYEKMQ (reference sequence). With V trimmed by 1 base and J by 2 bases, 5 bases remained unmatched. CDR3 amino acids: CASSLDSDRGNYGYTF. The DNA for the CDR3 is TGTGCCAGCAGCTTAGATTCTGACAGGGGGAACTATGGCTACACCTTC.

In DNA, the CDR3 is TGTGCCAGCAGCCCAGGGGGGGGTCTCGAGCAGTACTTC. Translated: CASSPGGGLEQYF. J is TRBJ2-7 and V is TRBV7-9; D may match TRBD1 or TRBD2 (7 bases each). Germline lookup yields CDR1 SEHNR and CDR2 FQNEAQ (reference sequence). This CDR3 is built from 13 residues. The germline V and J ends were trimmed by 5 bases and 6 bases, with 14 bases remaining between them.

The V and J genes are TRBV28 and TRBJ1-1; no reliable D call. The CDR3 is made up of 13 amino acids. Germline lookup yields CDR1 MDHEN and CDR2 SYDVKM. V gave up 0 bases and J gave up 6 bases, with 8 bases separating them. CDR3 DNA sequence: TGTGCCAGCAGTTTATGGGGGTCCCCTGAAGCTTTCTTT. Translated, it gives CASSLWGSPEAFF.

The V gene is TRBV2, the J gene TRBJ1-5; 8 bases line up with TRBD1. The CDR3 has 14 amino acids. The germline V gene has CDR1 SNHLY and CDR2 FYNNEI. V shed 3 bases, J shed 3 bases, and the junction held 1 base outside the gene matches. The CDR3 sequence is CASSEDRDNQPQHF. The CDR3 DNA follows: TGTGCCAGCAGTGAGGACAGGGACAATCAGCCCCAGCATTTT.

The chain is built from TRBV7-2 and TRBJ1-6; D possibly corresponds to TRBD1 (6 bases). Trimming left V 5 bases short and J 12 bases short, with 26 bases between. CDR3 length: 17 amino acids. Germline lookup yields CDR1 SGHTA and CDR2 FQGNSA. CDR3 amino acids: CASSPQGPVQVQGPLHF. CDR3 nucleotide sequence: TGTGCCAGCAGCCCCCAAGGTCCGGTTCAAGTACAGGGACCCCTCCACTTT.

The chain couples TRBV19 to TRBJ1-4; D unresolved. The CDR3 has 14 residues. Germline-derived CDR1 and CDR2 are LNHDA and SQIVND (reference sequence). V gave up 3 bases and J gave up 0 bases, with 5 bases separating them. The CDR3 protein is CASSIQATNEKLFF. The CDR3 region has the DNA TGTGCCAGTAGTATCCAAGCAACTAATGAAAAACTGTTTTTT.

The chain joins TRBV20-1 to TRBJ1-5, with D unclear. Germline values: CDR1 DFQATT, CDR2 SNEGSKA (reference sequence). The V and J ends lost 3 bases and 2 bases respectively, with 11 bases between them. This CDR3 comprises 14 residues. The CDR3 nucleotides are TGCAGTGCTAGTCCAGACATGGGCAATCAGCCCCAGCATTTT. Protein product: CSASPDMGNQPQHF.

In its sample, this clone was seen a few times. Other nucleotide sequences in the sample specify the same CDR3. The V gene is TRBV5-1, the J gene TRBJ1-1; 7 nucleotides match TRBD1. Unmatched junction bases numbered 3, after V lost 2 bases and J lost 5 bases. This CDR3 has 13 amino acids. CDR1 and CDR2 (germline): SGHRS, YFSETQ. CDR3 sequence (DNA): TGCGCCAGCAGCTTCCAGGGGGATACTGAAGCTTTCTTT. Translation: CASSFQGDTEAFF. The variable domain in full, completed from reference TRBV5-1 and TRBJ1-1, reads KAGVTQTPRYLIKTRGQQVTLSCSPISGHRSVSWYQQTPGQGLQFLFEYFSETQRNKGNFPGRFSGRQFSNSRSEMNVSTLELGDSALYLCASSFQGDTEAFFGQGTRLTVV.